Here is one T cell receptor (beta chain) with its context. Its specificity is not known. The CDR3 totals 16 residues. Germline V lookup: CDR1 SGDLS, CDR2 YYNGEE. V was shortened by 0 bases and J by 0 bases, with 7 bases between the two germline ends. This sample was taken from a study of T cells in localized non-small cell lung cancer. Study results and caveats: Owing to sequencing of a solitary tumor region, heterogeneity cannot be discounted. Among blood samples, higher T cell density accompanied longer overall survival. A median of 57 clones ranked among the top 100 in tumor appeared in adjacent lung. Clonality of T cells reached its maximum in uninvolved adjacent lung, surpassing tumor.

The assay was immunoSEQ multiplex PCR, and TCRdb's table has in-frame clones only and misses some. The sample comprises approximately 28,000 clones, about nine tenths of which are singletons, and about 14% rests with the top ten. The V call is TRBV9, the J call TRBJ1-6; D is uncertain. Sequencing was performed on peripheral blood, taken before any cancer treatment. The receptor's source is a female donor at least 60 years old with stage II squamous cell lung carcinoma. This chain's CDR3 is CASSVEPDSYNSPLHF. The CDR3 coding sequence is TGTGCCAGCAGCGTAGAACCGGACTCCTATAATTCACCCCTCCACTTT. Combining the CDR3 with reference TRBV9 and TRBJ1-6 gives the whole variable domain DSGVTQTPKHLITATGQRVTLRCSPRSGDLSVYWYQQSLDQGLQFLIQYYNGEERAKGNILERFSAQQFPDLHSELNLSSLELGDSALYFCASSVEPDSYNSPLHFGNGTRLTVT.